This T cell receptor beta chain was captured in a study of molecular identifiers for immune sequencing clone quantification. With RNA at 10%, 30% or 50%, naive CD8 libraries came from about 20,000 to 1,000,000 sorted cells. For naive CD8 T cells, sorting used the CD8+CD4-CCR7+CD45RA+ phenotype. TCRdb reprocessed the PCR reads via MiXCR and lists one record per CDR3 protein. The data hold more than 85,000 distinct CDR3 sequences, with over 30% observed a single time. V lost 3 bases and J lost 13, with 11 bases in between. Germline lookup yields CDR1 MNHEY and CDR2 SMNVEV (reference sequence). CDR3 length equals 11 residues.

This TCR derives from a human donor in good health. Some libraries in this study had Jurkat cell RNA spiked in. This rearrangement joins TRBV27 to TRBJ2-3; no reliable D call. Sequencing was performed on naive CD8+ T cells from blood, with Jurkat cell RNA spiked in. Described subset: FACS-sorted CD8+CD4-CCR7+CD45RA+ naive T cells. The CDR3 loop is CASSFGGVEYF. The DNA for the CDR3 is TGTGCCAGCAGTTTTGGTGGGGTGGAGTATTTT.